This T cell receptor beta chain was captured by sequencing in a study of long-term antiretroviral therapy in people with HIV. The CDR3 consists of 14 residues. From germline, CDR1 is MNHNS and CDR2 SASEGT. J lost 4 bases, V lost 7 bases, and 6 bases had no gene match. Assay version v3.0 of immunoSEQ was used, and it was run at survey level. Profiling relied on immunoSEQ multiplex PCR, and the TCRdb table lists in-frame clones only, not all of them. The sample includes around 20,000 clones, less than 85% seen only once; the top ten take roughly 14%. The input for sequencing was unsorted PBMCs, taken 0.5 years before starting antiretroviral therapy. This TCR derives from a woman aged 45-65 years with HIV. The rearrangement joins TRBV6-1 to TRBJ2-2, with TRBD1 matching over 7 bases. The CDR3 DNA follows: TGTGCCAGCAAACAGGACAGGCTCACCGGGGAGCTGTTTTTT. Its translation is CASKQDRLTGELFF.